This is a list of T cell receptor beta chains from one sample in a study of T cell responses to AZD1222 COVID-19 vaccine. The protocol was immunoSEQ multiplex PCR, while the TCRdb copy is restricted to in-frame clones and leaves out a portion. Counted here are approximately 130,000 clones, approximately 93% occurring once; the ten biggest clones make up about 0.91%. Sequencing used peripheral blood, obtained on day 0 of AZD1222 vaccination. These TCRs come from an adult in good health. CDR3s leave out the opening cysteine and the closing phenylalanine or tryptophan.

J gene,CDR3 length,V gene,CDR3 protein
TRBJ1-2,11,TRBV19,ASSIRRDYGYT
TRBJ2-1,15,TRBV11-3,ASSLGRGVGIGDEQF
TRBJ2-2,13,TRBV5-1,ASSLGQTNTGELF
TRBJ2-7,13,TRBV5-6,ASSFDGGRSYEQY
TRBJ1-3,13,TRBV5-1,ASSPRAGSGNTIY
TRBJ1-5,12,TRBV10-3,AISENSYNQPQH
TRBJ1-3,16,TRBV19,ASSTLPGTTTSGNTIY
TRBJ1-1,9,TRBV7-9,ASSSITEAF
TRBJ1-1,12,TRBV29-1,SVKRQSGSPEAF
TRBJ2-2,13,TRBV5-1,ASTLDPLNTGELF
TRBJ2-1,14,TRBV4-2,ATRKGGSNSYNEQF
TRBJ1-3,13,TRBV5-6,ASSLDVAAGNTIY
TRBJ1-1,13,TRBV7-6,ASSLRTGPLVEAF
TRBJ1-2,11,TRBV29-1,SVILQGRSGYT
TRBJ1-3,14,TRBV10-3,AISGNHRGSGNTIY
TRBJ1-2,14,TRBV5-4,ASSFFIGQANYGYT
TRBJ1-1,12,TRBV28,ASRRGSMDTEAF
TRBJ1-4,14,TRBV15,ATSPRQGWANEKLF
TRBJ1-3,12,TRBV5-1,ASSLGSSGNTIY
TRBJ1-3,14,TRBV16,ASSQGTGFSGNTIY
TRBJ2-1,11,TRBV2,ASSGSHYNEQF
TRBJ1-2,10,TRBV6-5,ASRRSTGDYT
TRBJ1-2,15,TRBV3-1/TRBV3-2,ASSPLPPGQPVYGYT
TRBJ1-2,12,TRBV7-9,ASSLKSGVDGYT
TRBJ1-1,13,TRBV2,AREGTGDMNTEAF
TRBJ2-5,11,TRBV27,ASSPRFRETQY
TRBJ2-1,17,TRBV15,ATSRARGQPLSSYNEQF
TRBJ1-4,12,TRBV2,ASSDGGIWEKLF
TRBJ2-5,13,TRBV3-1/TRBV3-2,ASSQAPRQEETQY
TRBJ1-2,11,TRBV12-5,ASGRTASYGYT
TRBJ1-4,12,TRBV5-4,ASSRTATNEKLF
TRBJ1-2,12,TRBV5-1,ASSLALRQYGYT
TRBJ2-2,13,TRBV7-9,ASSWRFGGTGELF
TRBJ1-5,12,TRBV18,ASSPGDEGQPQH
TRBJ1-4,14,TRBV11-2,ASSALSGATNEKLF
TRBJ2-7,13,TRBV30,AWSQGNPNSYEQY
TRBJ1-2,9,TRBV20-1,SATPPYGYT
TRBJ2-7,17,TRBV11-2,ASSPPATRWGSTLGEQY
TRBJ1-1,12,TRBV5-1,ASSSRTGWTEAF